The 10 T cell receptor beta chains below come from one sample, sequenced in a study of early stage breast cancer tumors. Clones were read by immunoSEQ multiplex PCR, and TCRdb kept only the in-frame ones, dropping some. The data show more than 65,000 clones, less than 90% seen once. Sequenced material: blood. The origin of the receptors is a person aged 40 to 50 with breast cancer.

The chain has TRBV6-6 and TRBJ2-1, with no clear D. Germline V gene lookup returns CDR1 MNHNY and CDR2 SVGAGI (reference sequence). Trimming removed 6 bases from V and 6 bases from J, with 9 bases in between. CDR3 length: 12 amino acids. The CDR3: CASSYNPNEQFF. The CDR3, as DNA: TGTGCCAGCAGCTATAACCCCAATGAGCAGTTCTTC.

This rearrangement joins TRBV6-5 to TRBJ2-1; D gene ambiguous. Trimming removed 2 bases at V and 3 bases at J, with 5 bases between. The CDR3 runs to 13 residues. Germline CDR1 MNHEY, CDR2 SVGAGI. The CDR3 protein is CASSYEIYNEQFF. CDR3 bases: TGTGCCAGCAGTTACGAAATCTACAATGAGCAGTTCTTC.

The chain joins TRBV18 to TRBJ2-5; no definite D call. Per germline, CDR1 KGHSH and CDR2 LQKENI. This CDR3 has 12 residues. The ends were cut back, 6 bases at V and 2 bases at J, with 7 bases in the middle. CDR3 in DNA: TGTGCCAGCTCGCACAAGCAAGAGACCCAGTACTTC. Its protein is CASSHKQETQYF.

This chain uses TRBV18 with TRBJ1-1, with TRBD1 as a possible D gene (6 bases). V shed 0 bases and J shed 3 bases, with 11 bases lying between them. Germline V gives CDR1 KGHSH, CDR2 LQKENI. This CDR3 region has 15 residues. CDR3 in amino acids: CASSPPNRADTEAFF. In DNA, the CDR3 is TGTGCCAGCTCACCACCGAACAGGGCGGACACTGAAGCTTTCTTT.

The V call is TRBV15, the J call TRBJ2-7; weak D call: TRBD2 (6 bases). V lost 0 bases and J lost 3, with 12 bases in between. The germline CDR1 and CDR2 sequences are LNHNV and YYDKDF (reference sequence). The length of the CDR3 is 15 residues. CDR3 residues: CATSRDPGVGYEQYF. CDR3 nucleotide sequence: TGTGCCACCAGCAGAGATCCGGGGGTGGGCTACGAGCAGTACTTC.

This clone was counted a few times. The J gene is TRBJ1-2, the V gene TRBV14; 7 bases line up with TRBD1. This CDR3 is built from 14 residues. Per the germline V gene, CDR1 is SGHDN and CDR2 is FVKESK. Trimming took 4 bases from V and 2 from J; bases not matched to a gene: 4. CDR3 sequence: CASSPTTGNYGYTF. The CDR3 nucleotides read TGTGCCAGCAGCCCTACGACAGGGAACTATGGCTACACCTTC.

The chain combines TRBV2 with TRBJ2-3; 10 bases map to TRBD1. The V and J ends lost 6 bases and 6 bases, in that order; junction bases with no gene match: 12. From germline, CDR1 is SNHLY and CDR2 FYNNEI. This CDR3 is 16 amino acids long. The CDR3 region is CASRERQGATLDTQYF. In DNA form, the CDR3 reads TGTGCCAGCAGGGAGCGACAGGGGGCAACATTGGATACGCAGTATTTT.

This chain links TRBV2 with TRBJ1-1; D is ambiguous. The V end lost 4 bases, the J end lost 1 base, and 13 bases lay between the germline ends. CDR1 SNHLY and CDR2 FYNNEI come from the germline V gene. This CDR3 is 15 amino acids long. CDR3 DNA sequence: TGTGCCAGCAGTGCAACTGGGAAGGGGAACACTGAAGCTTTCTTT. Amino acid sequence: CASSATGKGNTEAFF.

V and J are TRBV18 and TRBJ1-1; perhaps TRBD1 as D (6 bases). Germline V gene sequence: CDR1 KGHSH, CDR2 LQKENI. The CDR3 spans 16 residues. V was shortened by 0 bases and J by 5 bases, with 16 bases between the two germline ends. CDR3: CASSPPGRGGGTEAFF. For the CDR3, the DNA is TGTGCCAGCTCACCACCGGGGAGAGGGGGAGGAACTGAAGCTTTCTTT.

The J gene is TRBJ2-1, the V gene TRBV7-2; TRBD2 matches 10 bases. Germline assignment: CDR1 SGHTA and CDR2 FQGNSA. The V segment lost 6 bases and the J segment 5 bases; nucleotides outside the gene matches: 7. CDR3 length: 15 amino acids. CDR3 bases: TGTGCCAGCAGAGCTAGCGGGAGCGGGCACAATGAGCAGTTCTTC. Translating gives CASRASGSGHNEQFF.